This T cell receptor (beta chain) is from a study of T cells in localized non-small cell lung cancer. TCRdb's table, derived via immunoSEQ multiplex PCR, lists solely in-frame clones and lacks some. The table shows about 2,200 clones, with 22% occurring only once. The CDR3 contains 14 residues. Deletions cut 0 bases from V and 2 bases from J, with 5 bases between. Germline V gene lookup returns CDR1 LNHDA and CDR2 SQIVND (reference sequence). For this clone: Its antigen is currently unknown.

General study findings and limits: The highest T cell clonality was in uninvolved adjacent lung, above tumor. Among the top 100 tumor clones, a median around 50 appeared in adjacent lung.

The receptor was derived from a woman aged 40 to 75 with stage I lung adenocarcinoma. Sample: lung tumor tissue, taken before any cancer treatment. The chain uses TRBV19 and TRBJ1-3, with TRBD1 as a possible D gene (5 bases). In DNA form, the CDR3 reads TGTGCCAGTAGTATAGAGGGGCCTGGAAACACCATATATTTT. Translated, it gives CASSIEGPGNTIYF.